Listed below are T cell receptor beta chains from one sample, sequenced in a study of tumor-infiltrating lymphocytes in localized non-small cell lung cancer. Here immunoSEQ multiplex PCR was the method, and the copy in TCRdb shows in-frame clones only, minus some. The sample records some 15,000 clones, 81% being singletons. Sequences were obtained from lung tumor tissue. The receptors stem from a human donor with non-small cell lung cancer. The CDR3 runs from the conserved cysteine through the conserved F or W. Each record gives: V gene, clone size, D gene, J gene, CDR3 protein, CDR3 DNA. A D gene is named only where the DNA matches it firmly. The size field is filled for only some rows; it gives once, few, many or a size class.

v_gene: TRBV19; abundance: -; d_gene: TRBD1; j_gene: TRBJ1-4; CDR3aa: CASSCRDRGREKLFF; CDR3nt: TGTGCCAGTAGTTGTCGGGACAGGGGGCGCGAAAAACTGTTTTTT
v_gene: TRBV9; abundance: once; d_gene: -; j_gene: TRBJ2-1; CDR3aa: CASSVEGSLYSSYNEQFF; CDR3nt: TGTGCCAGCAGCGTAGAGGGTAGCCTTTATAGCTCCTACAATGAGCAGTTCTTC
v_gene: TRBV7-2; abundance: -; d_gene: -; j_gene: TRBJ1-5; CDR3aa: CASSLRGLREQPQHF; CDR3nt: TGTGCCAGCAGCTTACGTGGCCTTCGAGAACAGCCCCAGCATTTT
v_gene: TRBV30; abundance: -; d_gene: -; j_gene: TRBJ2-7; CDR3aa: CAWGDSGTYSSYEQYF; CDR3nt: TGTGCCTGGGGGGACTCCGGGACTTACAGCTCCTACGAGCAGTACTTC
v_gene: TRBV13; abundance: -; d_gene: TRBD2; j_gene: TRBJ2-1; CDR3aa: CASTWEGDNEQFF; CDR3nt: TGTGCCAGCACCTGGGAGGGCGACAATGAGCAGTTCTTC
v_gene: TRBV20-1; abundance: -; d_gene: -; j_gene: TRBJ2-7; CDR3aa: CSARTAYEQYF; CDR3nt: TGCAGTGCTAGAACAGCCTACGAGCAGTACTTC
v_gene: TRBV7-3; abundance: once; d_gene: -; j_gene: TRBJ1-1; CDR3aa: CASSSGGLSKGTEAFF; CDR3nt: TGTGCCAGCAGCTCCGGTGGGTTATCGAAGGGCACTGAAGCTTTCTTT
v_gene: TRBV11-3; abundance: once; d_gene: -; j_gene: TRBJ2-6; CDR3aa: CASSLDSSASSGANVLTF; CDR3nt: TGTGCCAGCAGCTTAGATTCATCGGCGAGCTCTGGGGCCAACGTCCTGACTTTC
v_gene: TRBV5-1; abundance: -; d_gene: -; j_gene: TRBJ1-1; CDR3aa: CASSRPEQAEAFF; CDR3nt: TGCGCCAGCAGCCGTCCCGAGCAGGCTGAAGCTTTCTTT
v_gene: TRBV2; abundance: -; d_gene: -; j_gene: TRBJ2-7; CDR3aa: CASSGPPGQVSYEQYF; CDR3nt: TGTGCCAGCAGTGGGCCTCCGGGACAAGTTTCCTACGAGCAGTACTTC
v_gene: TRBV30; abundance: -; d_gene: TRBD1; j_gene: TRBJ2-3; CDR3aa: CAWTPGQGIFARGTDTQYF; CDR3nt: TGTGCCTGGACACCGGGACAGGGGATTTTCGCGCGGGGCACAGATACGCAGTATTTT
v_gene: TRBV5-1; abundance: -; d_gene: -; j_gene: TRBJ1-4; CDR3aa: CAGSSAGSSNEKLFF; CDR3nt: TGCGCCGGCAGCTCGGCAGGGAGTTCTAATGAAAAACTGTTTTTT
v_gene: TRBV9; abundance: -; d_gene: -; j_gene: TRBJ2-3; CDR3aa: CASSAAGDTQYF; CDR3nt: TGTGCCAGCAGCGCGGCCGGGGATACGCAGTATTTT
v_gene: TRBV18; abundance: -; d_gene: -; j_gene: TRBJ1-5; CDR3aa: CASSPPGGGGLNQPQHF; CDR3nt: TGTGCCAGCTCACCACCAGGCGGTGGTGGGCTTAATCAGCCCCAGCATTTT
v_gene: TRBV5-1; abundance: -; d_gene: -; j_gene: TRBJ2-1; CDR3aa: CASSGRSGSLEQFF; CDR3nt: TGCGCCAGCAGCGGGAGGTCCGGGAGCCTTGAGCAGTTCTTC
v_gene: TRBV5-4; abundance: few; d_gene: TRBD1; j_gene: TRBJ1-2; CDR3aa: CASSLGTGPLGYTF; CDR3nt: TGTGCCAGCAGCTTAGGGACAGGGCCACTTGGCTACACCTTC
v_gene: TRBV18; abundance: -; d_gene: -; j_gene: TRBJ1-2; CDR3aa: CASSPQGWGAVGYTF; CDR3nt: TGTGCCAGCTCACCGCAGGGTTGGGGGGCCGTTGGCTACACCTTC
v_gene: TRBV7-9; abundance: -; d_gene: -; j_gene: TRBJ1-2; CDR3aa: CASSLATGYGYTF; CDR3nt: TGTGCCAGCAGCTTAGCGACAGGTTATGGCTACACCTTC
v_gene: TRBV18; abundance: -; d_gene: -; j_gene: TRBJ1-1; CDR3aa: CASSPSAQGNTEAFF; CDR3nt: TGTGCCAGCTCACCAAGCGCACAGGGGAACACTGAAGCTTTCTTT
v_gene: TRBV5-6; abundance: -; d_gene: TRBD1; j_gene: TRBJ2-3; CDR3aa: CASRSFSDRSGYTQYF; CDR3nt: TGTGCCAGCAGGAGCTTTTCGGACAGGTCCGGCTATACGCAGTATTTT
v_gene: TRBV5-4; abundance: once; d_gene: TRBD2; j_gene: TRBJ2-5; CDR3aa: CASSLGVSGRIQETQYF; CDR3nt: TGTGCCAGCAGCTTGGGGGTTAGCGGGAGGATACAAGAGACCCAGTACTTC
v_gene: TRBV5-1; abundance: -; d_gene: -; j_gene: TRBJ2-1; CDR3aa: CASSLVGESYNEQFF; CDR3nt: TGCGCCAGCAGCTTGGTGGGCGAATCGTACAATGAGCAGTTCTTC
v_gene: TRBV5-5; abundance: -; d_gene: TRBD2; j_gene: TRBJ2-1; CDR3aa: CASSSGIGTSINEQFF; CDR3nt: TGTGCCAGCAGTTCAGGGATAGGGACTAGTATCAATGAGCAGTTCTTC
v_gene: TRBV2; abundance: -; d_gene: -; j_gene: TRBJ1-1; CDR3aa: CASSPQRANTEAFF; CDR3nt: TGTGCCAGCAGTCCCCAGAGGGCCAACACTGAAGCTTTCTTT
v_gene: TRBV5-4; abundance: -; d_gene: TRBD1; j_gene: TRBJ1-2; CDR3aa: CASSLAGQGALNYGYTF; CDR3nt: TGTGCCAGCAGCTTGGCGGGCCAGGGGGCCTTAAACTATGGCTACACCTTC
v_gene: TRBV6-5; abundance: few; d_gene: TRBD2; j_gene: TRBJ2-7; CDR3aa: CASSYEAGGRYEQYF; CDR3nt: TGTGCCAGCAGTTACGAAGCGGGAGGCCGCTACGAGCAGTACTTC
v_gene: TRBV4-1; abundance: -; d_gene: -; j_gene: TRBJ2-5; CDR3aa: CASSQDKGASAARGETQYF; CDR3nt: TGCGCCAGCAGCCAAGATAAGGGAGCTAGCGCAGCCCGGGGGGAGACCCAGTACTTC
v_gene: TRBV7-2; abundance: -; d_gene: TRBD2; j_gene: TRBJ2-5; CDR3aa: CASSYNQAGMGETQYF; CDR3nt: TGTGCCAGCAGTTATAACCAAGCGGGAATGGGAGAGACCCAGTACTTC
v_gene: TRBV7-2; abundance: -; d_gene: -; j_gene: TRBJ1-2; CDR3aa: CASSLSPHRAPSYGYTF; CDR3nt: TGTGCCAGCAGCTTAAGCCCCCACCGGGCGCCCAGCTATGGCTACACCTTC
v_gene: TRBV7-2; abundance: -; d_gene: -; j_gene: TRBJ1-1; CDR3aa: CASSQLKGRVNTEAFF; CDR3nt: TGTGCCAGCAGCCAACTTAAGGGGAGGGTGAACACTGAAGCTTTCTTT
v_gene: TRBV7-8; abundance: once; d_gene: TRBD1; j_gene: TRBJ1-3; CDR3aa: CASSLAGTGNSGNTIYF; CDR3nt: TGTGCCAGCAGCTTAGCGGGGACAGGAAACTCTGGAAACACCATATATTTT
v_gene: TRBV6-5; abundance: few; d_gene: -; j_gene: TRBJ2-2; CDR3aa: CAGGRGRNPGELFF; CDR3nt: TGTGCCGGGGGGAGGGGGCGCAATCCCGGGGAGCTGTTTTTT
v_gene: TRBV9; abundance: -; d_gene: -; j_gene: TRBJ2-7; CDR3aa: CASSVEDLNYEQYF; CDR3nt: TGTGCCAGCAGCGTAGAGGACTTAAATTACGAGCAGTACTTC
v_gene: TRBV29-1; abundance: once; d_gene: TRBD2; j_gene: TRBJ2-1; CDR3aa: CSGGLAPYNEQFF; CDR3nt: TGCAGCGGCGGACTAGCGCCTTACAATGAGCAGTTCTTC
v_gene: TRBV14; abundance: -; d_gene: TRBD1; j_gene: TRBJ2-6; CDR3aa: CASSPRTGQKGANVLTF; CDR3nt: TGTGCCAGCAGCCCACGGACAGGGCAGAAGGGGGCCAACGTCCTGACTTTC
v_gene: TRBV11-2; abundance: -; d_gene: TRBD2; j_gene: TRBJ2-3; CDR3aa: CASSKQTPGLAGDTQYF; CDR3nt: TGTGCCAGCAGTAAACAAACTCCGGGACTAGCGGGAGATACGCAGTATTTT
v_gene: TRBV7-2; abundance: -; d_gene: TRBD1; j_gene: TRBJ2-7; CDR3aa: CASSPTAGQGYEQYF; CDR3nt: TGTGCCAGCAGCCCCACTGCGGGACAGGGCTACGAGCAGTACTTC
v_gene: TRBV5-1; abundance: few; d_gene: -; j_gene: TRBJ2-7; CDR3aa: CASSLASSYEQYF; CDR3nt: TGCGCCAGCAGCTTGGCTAGCTCCTACGAGCAGTACTTC
v_gene: TRBV25-1; abundance: once; d_gene: TRBD1; j_gene: TRBJ2-7; CDR3aa: CASSGQGLLNEQYF; CDR3nt: TGTGCCAGCAGTGGACAGGGCCTCTTGAACGAGCAGTACTTC
v_gene: TRBV6-1; abundance: few; d_gene: -; j_gene: TRBJ1-5; CDR3aa: CASRNSGQVNQPQHF; CDR3nt: TGTGCCAGCAGGAACTCGGGACAAGTTAATCAGCCCCAGCATTTT
v_gene: TRBV5-4; abundance: -; d_gene: -; j_gene: TRBJ2-7; CDR3aa: CASSLGSETYEQYF; CDR3nt: TGTGCCAGCAGCTTGGGGTCCGAAACCTACGAGCAGTACTTC
v_gene: TRBV18; abundance: -; d_gene: -; j_gene: TRBJ1-2; CDR3aa: CASSVEGTNYGYTF; CDR3nt: TGTGCCAGCTCAGTAGAAGGGACTAACTATGGCTACACCTTC
v_gene: TRBV7-9; abundance: -; d_gene: TRBD1; j_gene: TRBJ1-5; CDR3aa: CASSSDRGANQPQHF; CDR3nt: TGTGCCAGCAGCTCGGACAGGGGGGCCAATCAGCCCCAGCATTTT
v_gene: TRBV27; abundance: -; d_gene: -; j_gene: TRBJ2-2; CDR3aa: CASSSGTFGELFF; CDR3nt: TGTGCCAGCAGTTCGGGGACATTCGGGGAGCTGTTTTTT
v_gene: TRBV5-1; abundance: -; d_gene: -; j_gene: TRBJ1-2; CDR3aa: CASSLDTNYGYTF; CDR3nt: TGCGCCAGCAGCTTGGACACAAACTATGGCTACACCTTC
v_gene: TRBV29-1; abundance: -; d_gene: -; j_gene: TRBJ2-7; CDR3aa: CSVEGERREQYF; CDR3nt: TGCAGCGTTGAGGGGGAAAGGAGAGAGCAGTACTTC
v_gene: TRBV6-5; abundance: -; d_gene: -; j_gene: TRBJ1-6; CDR3aa: CASSPPDNSPLHF; CDR3nt: TGTGCCAGCAGCCCCCCCGACAATTCACCCCTCCACTTT
v_gene: TRBV18; abundance: -; d_gene: -; j_gene: TRBJ1-5; CDR3aa: CASSPDDGWQPQHF; CDR3nt: TGTGCCAGCTCACCAGACGACGGGTGGCAGCCCCAGCATTTT
v_gene: TRBV7-6; abundance: -; d_gene: -; j_gene: TRBJ1-1; CDR3aa: CASSLVNRGDTEAFF; CDR3nt: TGTGCCAGCAGCTTAGTCAACCGGGGGGACACTGAAGCTTTCTTT
v_gene: TRBV6-1; abundance: -; d_gene: TRBD1; j_gene: TRBJ2-7; CDR3aa: CASRKDRGASYEQYF; CDR3nt: TGTGCCAGCAGAAAGGACAGGGGGGCCTCCTACGAGCAGTACTTC
v_gene: TRBV12-5; abundance: -; d_gene: -; j_gene: TRBJ2-7; CDR3aa: CASGLGPNEQYF; CDR3nt: TGTGCTAGTGGTTTGGGCCCCAACGAGCAGTACTTC